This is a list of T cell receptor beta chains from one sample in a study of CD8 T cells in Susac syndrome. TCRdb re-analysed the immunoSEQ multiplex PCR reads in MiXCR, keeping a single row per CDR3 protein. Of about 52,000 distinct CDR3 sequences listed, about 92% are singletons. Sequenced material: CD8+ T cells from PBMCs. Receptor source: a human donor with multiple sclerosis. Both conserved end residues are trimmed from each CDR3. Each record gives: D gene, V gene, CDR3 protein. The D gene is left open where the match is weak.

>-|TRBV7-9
ASREGGGNQPQH
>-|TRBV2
ASSVGIGAEYGYT
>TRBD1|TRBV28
ASRPDREFGSPLH
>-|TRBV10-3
ATRDILFYGYT
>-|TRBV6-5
ASSYSTLYNSPLH
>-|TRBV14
ASSQEWDTEAF
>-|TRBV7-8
ASSLGAWYGYT
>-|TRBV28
ASSFLSQSGNTIY
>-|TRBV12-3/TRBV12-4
ASSSDTGELF
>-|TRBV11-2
ASSLGQPSYEQY
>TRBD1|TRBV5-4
ASSPRTGLVSYEQY
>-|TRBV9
ASSTRRTTSTDTQY
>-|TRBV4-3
ASSQEGSWGGRENIQY
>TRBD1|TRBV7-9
ASSGQGAFGNTIY
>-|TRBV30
AWDITGLTQETQY
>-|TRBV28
ASSLLRGAELF
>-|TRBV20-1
SASRQALELNYGYT
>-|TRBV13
ASSLQGTVFHGYT
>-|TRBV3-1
ASSQELGGGRTQY
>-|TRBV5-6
ASSLGGGGQGQPQH
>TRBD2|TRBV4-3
ASSQGTSGGVTEQY
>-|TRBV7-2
ASSLSWQGTYEQY
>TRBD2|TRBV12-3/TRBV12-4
ASSLLAGSTDTQY
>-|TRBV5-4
ASADKQGREQY
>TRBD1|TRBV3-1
ASRDRESYNEQF
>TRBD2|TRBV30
AWGRGALEQF
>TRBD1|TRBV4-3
ASSQERTGPRDSPLH
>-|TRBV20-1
SAVRELSETQY
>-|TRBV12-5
ASGFFGPYEQY
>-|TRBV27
ASAPGGRTEAF
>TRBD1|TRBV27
ASSLLGTARSYEQY
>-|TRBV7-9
ASSLRPKGEKLF
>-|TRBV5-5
ASSLAKGAGPPEGYT
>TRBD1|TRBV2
ASRGGWDRFPEVSYNEQF
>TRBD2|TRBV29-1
SVLSGETYNEQF
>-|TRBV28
ASSSIQIGLGFTLH
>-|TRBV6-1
ASSEVLDTQY
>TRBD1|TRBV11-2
ASSPTGYKGYT
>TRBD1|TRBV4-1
ASSPTGGDGYT
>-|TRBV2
ASSPYYTDTQY
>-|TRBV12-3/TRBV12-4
ASSLGPGSGYT
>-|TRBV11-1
ASSLGPGSNTEAF
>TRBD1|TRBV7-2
ASSPHSSLRGNEQF
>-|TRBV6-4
ASRDRESTDTQY
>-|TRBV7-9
ASSFQDGEKLF
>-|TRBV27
ASSLLGGPGNTIY
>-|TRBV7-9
ASSLGDEKLF
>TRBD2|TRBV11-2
ASSSSRGGKNIQY
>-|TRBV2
ASTHFRDINQPQH